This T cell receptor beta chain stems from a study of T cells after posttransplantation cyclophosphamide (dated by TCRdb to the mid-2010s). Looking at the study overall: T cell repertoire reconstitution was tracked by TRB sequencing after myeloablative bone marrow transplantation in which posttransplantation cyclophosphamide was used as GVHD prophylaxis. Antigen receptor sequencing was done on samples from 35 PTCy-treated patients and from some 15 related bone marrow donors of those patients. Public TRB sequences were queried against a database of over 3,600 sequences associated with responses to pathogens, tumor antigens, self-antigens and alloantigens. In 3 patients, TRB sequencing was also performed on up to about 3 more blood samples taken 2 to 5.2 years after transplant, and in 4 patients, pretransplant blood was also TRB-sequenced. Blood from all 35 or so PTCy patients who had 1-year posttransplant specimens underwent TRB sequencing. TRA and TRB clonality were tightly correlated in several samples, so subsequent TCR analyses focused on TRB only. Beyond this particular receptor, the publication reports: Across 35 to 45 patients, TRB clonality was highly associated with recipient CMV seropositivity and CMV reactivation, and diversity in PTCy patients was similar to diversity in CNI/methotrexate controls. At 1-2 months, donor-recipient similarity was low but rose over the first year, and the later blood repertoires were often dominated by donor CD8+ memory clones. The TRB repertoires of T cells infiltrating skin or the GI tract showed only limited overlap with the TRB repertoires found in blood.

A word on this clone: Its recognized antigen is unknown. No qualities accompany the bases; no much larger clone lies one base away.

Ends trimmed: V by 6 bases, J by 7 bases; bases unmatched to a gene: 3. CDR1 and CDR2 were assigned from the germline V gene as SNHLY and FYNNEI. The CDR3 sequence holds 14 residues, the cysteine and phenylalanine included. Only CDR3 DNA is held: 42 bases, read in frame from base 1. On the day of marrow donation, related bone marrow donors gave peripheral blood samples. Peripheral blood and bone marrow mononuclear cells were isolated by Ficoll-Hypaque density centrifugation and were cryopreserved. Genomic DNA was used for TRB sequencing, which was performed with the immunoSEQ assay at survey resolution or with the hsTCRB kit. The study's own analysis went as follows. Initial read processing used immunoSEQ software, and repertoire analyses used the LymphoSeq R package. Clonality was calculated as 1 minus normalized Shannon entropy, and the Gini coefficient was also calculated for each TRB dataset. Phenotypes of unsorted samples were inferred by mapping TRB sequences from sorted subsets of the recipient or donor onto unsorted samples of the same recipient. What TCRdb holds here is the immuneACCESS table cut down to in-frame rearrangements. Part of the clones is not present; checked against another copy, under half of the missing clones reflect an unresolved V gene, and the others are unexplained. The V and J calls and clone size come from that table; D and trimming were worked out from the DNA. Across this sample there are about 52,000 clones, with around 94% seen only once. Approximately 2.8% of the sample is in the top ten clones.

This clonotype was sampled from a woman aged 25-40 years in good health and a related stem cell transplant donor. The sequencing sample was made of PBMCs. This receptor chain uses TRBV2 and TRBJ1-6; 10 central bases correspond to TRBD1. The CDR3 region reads CASSVGQGNSPLHF. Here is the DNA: TGTGCCAGCAGCGTGGGACAGGGGAATTCACCCCTCCACTTT.